Presented here are 9 T cell receptor beta chains from one specimen sequenced in a study of shared T cell receptors in the human thymus. Clones were read by immunoSEQ multiplex PCR, and TCRdb kept only the in-frame ones, dropping some. Among about 660,000 clones, 80% to 90% were seen once, and the ten largest hold 0.0094%. The data were also submitted as part of a second study, on human thymus T cells.

Sequencing was carried out using thymocytes. The receptors derive from a boy less than two years old with a congenital heart defect.

The CDR3, as DNA: TGTGCCAGCAGTTTGAGGGATTTCTCCTACGAGCAGTACTTC. Protein: CASSLRDFSYEQYF. V is TRBV28 and J is TRBJ2-7, with D perhaps TRBD2 (5 bases). This CDR3 has 14 amino acids. The germline V gene encodes CDR1 MDHEN and CDR2 SYDVKM. V lost 3 bases and J lost 0, with 9 bases in between.

The CDR3 is CASGPDRVGTEAFF. CDR3 bases: TGTGCTAGTGGCCCGGACAGGGTCGGCACTGAAGCTTTCTTT. The chain employs TRBV12-5 and TRBJ1-1, with 8 bases that match TRBD1. Per the germline V gene, CDR1 is LGHNT and CDR2 is FRNRAP. The CDR3 is 14 residues long. V dropped 6 bases and J dropped 4; count of bases not matched to a gene: 7.

The chain uses TRBV4-3 and TRBJ2-7, with 8 bases that match TRBD1. The V segment lost 0 bases and the J segment 2 bases; nucleotides outside the gene matches: 3. The CDR3 is 15 amino acids. Germline CDR1 is LGHNA and CDR2 is YSLEER. CDR3 nucleotide sequence: TGCGCCAGCAGCCAAGACAGGGGGCGGGCCTACGAGCAGTACTTC. Its translation is CASSQDRGRAYEQYF.

The V call is TRBV19, the J call TRBJ2-1; D is possibly TRBD1 (6 bases). Trimming removed 10 bases at V and 5 bases at J, with 9 bases between. CDR1 and CDR2 (germline): LNHDA, SQIVND (reference sequence). This CDR3 is 11 amino acids long. CDR3 sequence: CAITGNNEQFF. For the CDR3, the DNA is TGTGCCATCACAGGGAACAATGAGCAGTTCTTC. Full variable domain (rest looked up from reference TRBV19 and TRBJ2-1): DGGITQSPKYLFRKEGQNVTLSCEQNLNHDAMYWYRQDPGQGLRLIYYSQIVNDFQKGDIAEGYSVSREKKESFPLTVTSAQKNPTAFYLCAITGNNEQFFGPGTRLTVL.

The chain is built from TRBV5-8 and TRBJ1-1; D is unclear. The V gene lost 1 base and the J gene lost 1 base, with 8 bases spanning the gap. The CDR3 spans 14 residues. CDR1 is SGHTS, CDR2 YDEGEE, per germline. DNA for the CDR3: TGTGCCAGCAGCTTGTGCACAAGGAACACTGAAGCTTTCTTT. It is translated as CASSLCTRNTEAFF.

Turning to this clone: Germline is not matched at one junction end, which may reflect a read error. The V and J genes are TRBV4-1 and TRBJ2-7, with a possible D match to TRBD1 (5 bases). Germline CDR1 MGHRA, CDR2 YSYEKL. The CDR3 runs to 13 residues. This chain's CDR3 is CASSQAGSYEQCF. CDR3 nucleotides: TGCGCCAGCAGCCAGGCAGGGTCCTACGAGCAGTGCTTC.

The chain uses TRBV29-1 and TRBJ1-2; 7 nucleotides agree with TRBD1. V trimming: 0 bases; J trimming: 3 bases; junction bases outside the gene matches: 4. Germline V gene sequence: CDR1 SQVTM, CDR2 ANQGSEA. The CDR3 spans 14 residues. The CDR3 loop is CSVEDRGTDYGYTF. CDR3 DNA: TGCAGCGTTGAAGATCGGGGGACAGACTATGGCTACACCTTC.

In regard to this clone: Additional DNA sequences in this sample encode the identical CDR3. CDR3 region: CASSLGQGNTGELFF. In DNA, the CDR3 is TGTGCCAGCAGTTTGGGGCAGGGGAACACCGGGGAGCTGTTTTTT. This chain connects TRBV28 to TRBJ2-2; possible D gene TRBD1, 5 bases. V lost 3 bases, J lost 1 base, and 9 bases lay in between. The germline V gene has CDR1 MDHEN and CDR2 SYDVKM. The CDR3 consists of 15 residues.

This sequence joins TRBV5-1 and TRBJ2-5; 13 bases fit TRBD2. The CDR3 is 17 amino acids. CDR1 is SGHRS, CDR2 YFSETQ, per germline. V shed 0 bases and J 0 bases; nucleotides not matched to a gene: 2. The CDR3 reads CASSLGLAGGHQETQYF. CDR3 nucleotides: TGCGCCAGCAGCTTGGGACTAGCGGGGGGCCACCAAGAGACCCAGTACTTC.